Listed below are T cell receptor beta chains from one sample, sequenced in a study of blood T cell repertoires in COVID-19. Only in-frame clones appear in the TCRdb table, and some are missing; sequencing was by immunoSEQ multiplex PCR. The table lists more than 350,000 clones, around 87% of them singletons. Sequencing was carried out using peripheral blood. These receptors were taken from a woman in her twenties or thirties with COVID-19, enrolled during active disease. Both conserved end residues are part of each CDR3. D genes are given only for firm matches. Some rows have no size entry. The others give once, few or many, or a class for an expanded clone.

j_gene	d_gene	v_gene	abundance	CDR3nt	CDR3aa
TRBJ2-7	TRBD2	TRBV13	-	TGTGCCAGCAGCCCCCCGCTAGCGGGATCCTACGAGCAGTACTTC	CASSPPLAGSYEQYF
TRBJ2-7	-	TRBV4-1	once	TGCGCCAGCAGCCAAATAGGGGGTGGGGTCGAGCAGTACTTC	CASSQIGGGVEQYF
TRBJ2-7	TRBD2	TRBV5-1	-	TGCGCCAGCAGAGATGAACTAGCGATTACCTACGAGCAGTACTTC	CASRDELAITYEQYF
TRBJ2-7	TRBD1	TRBV9	few	TGTGCCAGCAGCACGAGACAGGGGGCCGAGCAGTACTTC	CASSTRQGAEQYF
TRBJ1-5	-	TRBV30	once	TGTGCCTGGAGCCCAGGACATAATAGCAATCAGCCCCAGCATTTT	CAWSPGHNSNQPQHF
TRBJ1-1	-	TRBV7-8	-	TGTGCCAGCAGCGCCGAGACGATCGGGACTGAAGCTTTCTTT	CASSAETIGTEAFF
TRBJ1-4	-	TRBV28	few	TGTGCCACCCTCCGAGACGCAAGTCGGGATGAAAAACTGTTTTTT	CATLRDASRDEKLFF
TRBJ1-1	-	TRBV9	-	TGTGCCAGCAGCGTAGAGACAGGCGGTGAAGCTTTCTTT	CASSVETGGEAFF
TRBJ1-6	TRBD1	TRBV27	-	TGTGCCAGCAGTCGCACAGGGGGGGAAAATTCACCCCTCCACTTT	CASSRTGGENSPLHF
TRBJ2-7	TRBD2	TRBV28	-	TGTGCCAGCACCTCTACAGGACTAGCTCCCTACGAGCAGTACTTC	CASTSTGLAPYEQYF
TRBJ2-5	TRBD2	TRBV3-1/TRBV3-2	-	TGTGCCAGCAGCCAAGGAGCGGGAGGGCCTTTTCAGGAGACCCAGTACTTC	CASSQGAGGPFQETQYF
TRBJ2-1	TRBD2	TRBV9	-	TGTGCCAGCAGCGTTATTGCTAGCGGGGCGTACAATGAGCAGTTCTTC	CASSVIASGAYNEQFF
TRBJ2-7	TRBD2	TRBV6-5	-	TGTGCCAGCGGACGAAGACTAGCGGGATCCTACGAGCAGTACTTC	CASGRRLAGSYEQYF
TRBJ1-3	-	TRBV30	-	TGTGCCTGGAGGGGCAGCCACCCTGGAAACACCATATATTTT	CAWRGSHPGNTIYF
TRBJ2-3	-	TRBV15	-	TGTGCCACCAGCAGGACCTTTCGAGGGTACACAGATACGCAGTATTTT	CATSRTFRGYTDTQYF
TRBJ2-7	-	TRBV21-1	-	TGTGCCAGCAGCAATAAAAGGGACGAGCGGGACCCAACTACCTACGAGCAGTACTTC	CASSNKRDERDPTTYEQYF
TRBJ2-1	-	TRBV5-8	-	TGTGCCAGCAGCTTAGGGGGAAGCTCCTACAATGAGCAGTTCTTC	CASSLGGSSYNEQFF
TRBJ2-3	TRBD1	TRBV19	-	TGTGCCAGTAGTATCAATGGCAGGGGGACCACAGATACGCAGTATTTT	CASSINGRGTTDTQYF
TRBJ2-1	-	TRBV6-4	-	TGTGCCAGTCGGGCCTCCCAGGCGGGTGAGCAGTTCTTC	CASRASQAGEQFF
TRBJ2-1	-	TRBV5-6	-	TGTGCCAGCAGCTTGGAGCTAGACGCAGTTATGGACAATGAGCAGTTCTTC	CASSLELDAVMDNEQFF
TRBJ1-5	-	TRBV18	once	TGTGCCAGCTCACCATCAGGTAATCAGCCCCAGCATTTT	CASSPSGNQPQHF
TRBJ1-3	-	TRBV4-2	many	TGTGCCAGCAGCCAAGATGACAGCTCTGGAAACACCATATATTTT	CASSQDDSSGNTIYF
TRBJ2-6	-	TRBV5-1	-	TGCGCCAGCAGCTTGGAAACAGGGACGTCTGGGGCCAACGTCCTGACTTTC	CASSLETGTSGANVLTF
TRBJ1-4	-	TRBV15	few	TGTGCCACCAGCAGTGACGGGGGTGCGACTAATGAAAAACTGTTTTTT	CATSSDGGATNEKLFF
TRBJ2-3	TRBD1	TRBV18	-	TGTGCCAGCTCATCCCGACAGGGCGGCACAGATACGCAGTATTTT	CASSSRQGGTDTQYF
TRBJ1-4	-	TRBV2	-	TGTGCCAGCAGTGGCTTGGCCAACTGGAGAAATGAAAAACTGTTTTTT	CASSGLANWRNEKLFF
TRBJ1-2	-	TRBV6-5	-	TGTGCCAGCAGTTACTCGCGGGGGGCTTACTATGGCTACACCTTC	CASSYSRGAYYGYTF
TRBJ2-3	TRBD2	TRBV5-4	-	TGTGCCTATCGGGGGGGTGGCACAGATACGCAGTATTTT	CAYRGGGTDTQYF
TRBJ1-1	-	TRBV4-3	-	TGCGCCAGCAGCCAAGATAGAGGAAACAGGGTGAACACTGAAGCTTTCTTT	CASSQDRGNRVNTEAFF